This T cell receptor (beta chain) was identified in a study of blood T cell repertoires in COVID-19 (dated by TCRdb to 2020 to 2022). Study-level background: Collaborator samples came from the United States, Italy and Spain and covered acute and convalescent phases of COVID-19. The repertoires were made available in a free public database intended to serve as a resource for research on the immune response to SARS-CoV-2. The dataset comprised deeply sampled blood TCRbeta repertoires from subjects exposed to, actively infected with, or recovered from COVID-19. Where HLA class I and class II types were available, the types were taken from metadata supplied by the sample provider, not from assay-based typing. The sample metadata nearly always contained a de-identified subject ID, COVID-19 status, age in years and sex. Samples were obtained from the ongoing ImmuneRACE study (first 160 participants) and from over 1,000 subjects provided by 6 global collaborators. The material from the prospective study consisted of cDNA or gDNA derived from T cells, B-cell-depleted T cells, or PBMCs. Study-wide findings and limitations: How much clinical and demographic metadata was included differed by source and by participant, and the metadata was provided uncurated.

The immunoSEQ Assay, a bias-controlled multiplex PCR, was used to amplify TCRbeta CDR3 regions from genomic DNA. For the original study's pipeline: Within the assay, amplification of reference gene primers was used to estimate how many nucleated cells each sample contained. To quantify the absolute abundance of each unique TCRbeta CDR3 rearrangement, sequence reads were collapsed and filtered. For each sample, productive Simpson clonality was calculated as the square root of Simpson's diversity index across productive rearrangements. TCRdb re-hosts the immuneACCESS table, in-frame sequences only. Its copies lack some clones; in the studies checked, an unresolved V gene accounts for under half of them, and the cause for the rest is not known. V and J calls and clone size are as listed in that table; D and trimming were resolved from the DNA. Recorded for this sample are over 400,000 clones; approximately 88% of them occurred a single time. Clones ranked in the top ten supply about 8% of the sample.

Measured from the cysteine to the phenylalanine, the CDR3 is 14 residues long. CDR3 DNA only is kept here, 42 bases in frame from base 1. The germline V gene (reference sequence) specifies MNHEY as CDR1 and SMNVEV as CDR2. Comment on this clone: Its antigen has not been determined. The junction does not match germline at one end; this may be a read error.

One collaborating source in Seattle enrolled patients while the patients were actively infected and followed the patients over time throughout the course of disease. The collaborating institutions used their own protocols to collect whole blood in K2EDTA tubes. For TCRbeta analysis, collaborator samples were shipped as frozen whole blood, as isolated PBMCs, or as DNA extracted from either sample type. Sample: peripheral blood. This chain joins TRBV27 to TRBJ1-3, with the D segment identity uncertain. This clonotype was obtained from a woman in her 50s with COVID-19, enrolled during active disease. The sequence in DNA is TGTGCCAGTAGTTTGAGGAGGAGTGGATACACCATATATTTT. Its translation is CASSLRRSGYTIYF.